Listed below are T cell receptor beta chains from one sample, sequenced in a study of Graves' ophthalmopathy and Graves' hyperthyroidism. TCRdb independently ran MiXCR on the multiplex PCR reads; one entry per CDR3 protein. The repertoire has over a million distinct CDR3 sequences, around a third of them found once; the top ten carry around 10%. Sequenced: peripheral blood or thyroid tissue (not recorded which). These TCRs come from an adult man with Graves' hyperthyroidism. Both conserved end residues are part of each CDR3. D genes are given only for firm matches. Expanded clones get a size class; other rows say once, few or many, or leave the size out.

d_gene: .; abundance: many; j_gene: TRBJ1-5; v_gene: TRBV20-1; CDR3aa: CSARGPQGYQPQHF; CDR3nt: TGCAGTGCTAGAGGACCCCAGGGGTATCAGCCCCAGCATTTT
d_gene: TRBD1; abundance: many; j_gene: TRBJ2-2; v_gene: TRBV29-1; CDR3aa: CSVLVQGSGELFF; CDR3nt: TGCAGCGTTCTCGTACAGGGGAGCGGGGAGCTGTTTTTT
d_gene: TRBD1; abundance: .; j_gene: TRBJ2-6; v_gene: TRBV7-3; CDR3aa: CASTDRDRLTF; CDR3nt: TGTGCCAGCACCGACCGGGACAGGCTGACTTTC
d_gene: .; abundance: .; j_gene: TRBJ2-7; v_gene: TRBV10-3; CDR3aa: CASTPNTGYEQYF; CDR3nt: TGTGCCAGCACCCCTAATACAGGCTACGAGCAGTACTTC
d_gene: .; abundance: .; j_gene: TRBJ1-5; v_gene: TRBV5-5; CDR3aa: CASSHHGRGFHQPQHF; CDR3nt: TGTGCCAGCAGCCACCACGGGCGGGGTTTCCATCAGCCCCAGCATTTT
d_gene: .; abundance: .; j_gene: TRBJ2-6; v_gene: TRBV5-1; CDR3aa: CASSLVQGRANVLTF; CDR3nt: TGCGCCAGCAGCTTGGTTCAGGGACGGGCCAACGTCCTGACTTTC
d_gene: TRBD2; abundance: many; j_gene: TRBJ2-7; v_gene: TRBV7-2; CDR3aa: CASSPVVLAGPPTYEQYF; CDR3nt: TGTGCCAGCAGCCCGGTTGTGCTAGCGGGCCCTCCGACCTACGAGCAGTACTTC
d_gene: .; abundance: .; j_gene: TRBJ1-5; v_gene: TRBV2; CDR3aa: CARQGYSGADQPQHF; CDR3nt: TGTGCCAGACAGGGTTACTCTGGGGCGGATCAGCCCCAGCATTTT
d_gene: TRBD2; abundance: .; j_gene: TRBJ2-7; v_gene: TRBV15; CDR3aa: CTTSRGTSEREPFSSYEQYF; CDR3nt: TGTACCACCAGCAGGGGCACTTCGGAGCGGGAGCCGTTTTCGTCCTACGAGCAGTACTTC
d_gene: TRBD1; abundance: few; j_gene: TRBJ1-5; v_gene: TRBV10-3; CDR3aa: CASMPAGTGGNQPQHF; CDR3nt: TGTGCCAGCATGCCCGCCGGGACAGGGGGAAATCAGCCCCAGCATTTT
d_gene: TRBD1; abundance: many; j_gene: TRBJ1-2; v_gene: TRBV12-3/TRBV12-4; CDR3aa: CASSLALGGTGNYGYTF; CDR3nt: TGTGCCAGCAGTTTAGCGCTAGGGGGGACAGGGAACTATGGCTACACCTTC
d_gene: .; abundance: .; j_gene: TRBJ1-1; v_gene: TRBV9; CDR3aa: CASSVGGADTEAFF; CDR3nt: TGTGCCAGCAGCGTGGGGGGGGCCGACACTGAAGCTTTCTTT
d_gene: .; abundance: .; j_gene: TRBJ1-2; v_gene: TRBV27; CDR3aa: CASGTYPYGYTF; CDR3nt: TGTGCCAGCGGGACCTACCCCTATGGCTACACCTTC
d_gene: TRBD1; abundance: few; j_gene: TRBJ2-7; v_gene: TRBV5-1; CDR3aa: CASSLWPLGDTGVNEQYF; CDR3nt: TGCGCCAGCAGCTTGTGGCCTCTCGGCGATACAGGGGTCAACGAGCAGTACTTC
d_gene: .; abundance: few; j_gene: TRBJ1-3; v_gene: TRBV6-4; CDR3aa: CASSPRTGSGSGNTIYF; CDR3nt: TGTGCCAGCAGTCCAAGGACGGGATCAGGCTCTGGAAACACCATATATTTT
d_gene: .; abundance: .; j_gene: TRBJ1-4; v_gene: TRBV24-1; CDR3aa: CATSDTDSWEKLFF; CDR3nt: TGTGCCACCAGTGACACTGACAGTTGGGAAAAACTGTTTTTT